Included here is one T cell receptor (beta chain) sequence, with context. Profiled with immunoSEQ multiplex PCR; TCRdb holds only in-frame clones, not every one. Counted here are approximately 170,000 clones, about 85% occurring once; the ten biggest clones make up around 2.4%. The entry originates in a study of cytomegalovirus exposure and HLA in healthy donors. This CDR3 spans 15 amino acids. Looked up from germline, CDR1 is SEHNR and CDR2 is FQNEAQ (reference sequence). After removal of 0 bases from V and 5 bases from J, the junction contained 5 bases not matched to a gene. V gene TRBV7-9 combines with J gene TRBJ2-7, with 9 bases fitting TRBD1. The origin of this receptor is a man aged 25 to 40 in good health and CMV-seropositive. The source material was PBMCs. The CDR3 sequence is CASSLAQGDRDEQYF. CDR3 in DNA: TGTGCCAGCAGCTTAGCGCAAGGGGACAGGGACGAGCAGTACTTC.